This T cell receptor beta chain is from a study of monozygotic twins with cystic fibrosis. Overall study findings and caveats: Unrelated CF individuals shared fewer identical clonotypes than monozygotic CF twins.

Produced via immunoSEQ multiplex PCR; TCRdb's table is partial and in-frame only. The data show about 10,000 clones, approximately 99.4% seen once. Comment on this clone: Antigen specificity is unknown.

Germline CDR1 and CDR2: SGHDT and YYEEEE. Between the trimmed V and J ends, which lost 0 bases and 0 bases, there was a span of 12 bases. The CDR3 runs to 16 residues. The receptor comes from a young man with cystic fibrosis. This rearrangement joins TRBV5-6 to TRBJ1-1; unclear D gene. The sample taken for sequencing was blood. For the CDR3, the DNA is TGTGCCAGCAGCTTGGTGGGGTTTGGAGTGAACACTGAAGCTTTCTTT. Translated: CASSLVGFGVNTEAFF.